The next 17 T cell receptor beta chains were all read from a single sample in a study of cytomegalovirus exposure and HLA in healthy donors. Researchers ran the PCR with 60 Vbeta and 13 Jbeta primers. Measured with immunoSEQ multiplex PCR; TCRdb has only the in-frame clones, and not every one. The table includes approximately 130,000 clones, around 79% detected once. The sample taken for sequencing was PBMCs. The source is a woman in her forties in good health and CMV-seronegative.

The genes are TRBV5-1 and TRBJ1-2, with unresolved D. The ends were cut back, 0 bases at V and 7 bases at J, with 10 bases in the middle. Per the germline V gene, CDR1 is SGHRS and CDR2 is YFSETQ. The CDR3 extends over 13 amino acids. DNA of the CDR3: TGCGCCAGCAGCTTGGCGGGGTCTGGTGGCTACACCTTC. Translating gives CASSLAGSGGYTF.

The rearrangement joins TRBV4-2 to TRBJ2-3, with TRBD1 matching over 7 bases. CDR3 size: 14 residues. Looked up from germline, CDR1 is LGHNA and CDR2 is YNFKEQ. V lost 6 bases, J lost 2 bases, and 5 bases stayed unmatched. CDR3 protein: CASRGTVPTDTQYF. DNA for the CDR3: TGTGCCAGCAGGGGGACAGTACCCACAGATACGCAGTATTTT.

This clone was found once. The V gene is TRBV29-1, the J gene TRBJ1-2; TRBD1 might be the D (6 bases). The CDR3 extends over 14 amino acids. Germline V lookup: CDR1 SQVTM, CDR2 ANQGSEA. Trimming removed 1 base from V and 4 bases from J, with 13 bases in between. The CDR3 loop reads CSVEVTGGGYGYTF. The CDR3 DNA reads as TGCAGCGTTGAAGTGACAGGAGGAGGCTATGGCTACACCTTC.

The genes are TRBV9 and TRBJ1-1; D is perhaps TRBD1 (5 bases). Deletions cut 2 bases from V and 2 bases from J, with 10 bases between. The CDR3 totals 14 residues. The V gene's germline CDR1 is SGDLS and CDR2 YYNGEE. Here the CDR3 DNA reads TGTGCCAGCAGCGTTTCGACAGCTAACACTGAAGCTTTCTTT. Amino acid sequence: CASSVSTANTEAFF.

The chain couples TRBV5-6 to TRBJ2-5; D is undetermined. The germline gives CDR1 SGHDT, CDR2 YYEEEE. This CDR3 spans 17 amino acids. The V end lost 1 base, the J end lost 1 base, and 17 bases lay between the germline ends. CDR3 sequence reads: CASSLLSTETGQETQYF. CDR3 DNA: TGTGCCAGCAGCTTGTTAAGCACCGAAACGGGCCAAGAGACCCAGTACTTC.

Here the CDR3 DNA reads TGCGCCAGCAGCTTGGCCCGGGACAGGGGGGGCTATGGCTACACCTTC. This translates into CASSLARDRGGYGYTF. The gene calls are TRBV5-1 and TRBJ1-2; TRBD1 matches at 11 bases. The trim removed 0 bases at V and 4 bases at J, leaving 5 bases unmatched. The CDR3 is 16 residues long. The germline V gene has CDR1 SGHRS and CDR2 YFSETQ.

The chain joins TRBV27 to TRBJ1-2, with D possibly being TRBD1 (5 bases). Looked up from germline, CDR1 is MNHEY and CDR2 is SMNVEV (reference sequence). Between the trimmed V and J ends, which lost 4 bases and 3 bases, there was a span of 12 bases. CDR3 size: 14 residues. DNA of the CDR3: TGTGCCAGCAGTTATCAGGGCGGAGACTATGGCTACACCTTC. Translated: CASSYQGGDYGYTF.

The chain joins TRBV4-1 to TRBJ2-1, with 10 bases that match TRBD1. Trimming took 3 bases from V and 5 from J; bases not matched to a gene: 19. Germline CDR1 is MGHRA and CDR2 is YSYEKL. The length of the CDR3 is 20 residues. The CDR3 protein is CASSQSRDRGPGVFHNEQFF. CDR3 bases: TGCGCCAGCAGCCAGAGTCGGGACAGGGGACCAGGGGTTTTTCACAATGAGCAGTTCTTC.

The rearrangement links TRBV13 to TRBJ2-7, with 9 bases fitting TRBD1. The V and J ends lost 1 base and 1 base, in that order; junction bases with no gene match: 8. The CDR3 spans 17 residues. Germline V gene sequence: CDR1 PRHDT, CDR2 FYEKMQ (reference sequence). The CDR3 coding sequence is TGTGCCAGCAGCTTAGTATTACGGACAGGGGCGTCCTACGAGCAGTACTTC. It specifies CASSLVLRTGASYEQYF.

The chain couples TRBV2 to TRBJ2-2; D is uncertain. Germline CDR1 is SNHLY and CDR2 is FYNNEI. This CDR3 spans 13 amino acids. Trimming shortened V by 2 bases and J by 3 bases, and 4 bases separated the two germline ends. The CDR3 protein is CASSEQYTGELFF. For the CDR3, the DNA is TGTGCCAGCAGTGAACAGTACACCGGGGAGCTGTTTTTT. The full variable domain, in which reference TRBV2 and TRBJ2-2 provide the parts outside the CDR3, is EPEVTQTPSHQVTQMGQEVILRCVPISNHLYFYWYRQILGQKVEFLVSFYNNEISEKSEIFDDQFSVERPDGSNFTLKIRSTKLEDSAMYFCASSEQYTGELFFGEGSRLTVL.

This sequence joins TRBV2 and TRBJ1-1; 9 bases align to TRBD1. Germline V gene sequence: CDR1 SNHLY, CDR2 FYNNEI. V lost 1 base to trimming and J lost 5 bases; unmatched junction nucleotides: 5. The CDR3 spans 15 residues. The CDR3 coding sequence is TGTGCCAGCAGTGAAGAGGGGGGACAGGGTACTGAAGCTTTCTTT. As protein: CASSEEGGQGTEAFF. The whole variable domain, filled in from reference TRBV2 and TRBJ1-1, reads EPEVTQTPSHQVTQMGQEVILRCVPISNHLYFYWYRQILGQKVEFLVSFYNNEISEKSEIFDDQFSVERPDGSNFTLKIRSTKLEDSAMYFCASSEEGGQGTEAFFGQGTRLTVV.

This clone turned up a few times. The CDR3: CASSLGAIGQETQYF. CDR3 coding DNA: TGCGCCAGCAGCTTGGGGGCAATCGGACAAGAGACCCAGTACTTC. The chain uses TRBV5-1 and TRBJ2-5; D unresolved. Trimming stripped 0 bases from V and 2 bases from J, with 11 bases between. There are 15 residues in the CDR3. Germline V gives CDR1 SGHRS, CDR2 YFSETQ.

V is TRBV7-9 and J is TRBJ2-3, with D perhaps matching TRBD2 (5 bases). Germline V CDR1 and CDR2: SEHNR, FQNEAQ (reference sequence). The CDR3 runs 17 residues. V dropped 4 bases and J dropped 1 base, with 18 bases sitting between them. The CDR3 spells CASSYAGTVGGTDTQYF. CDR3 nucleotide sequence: TGTGCCAGCAGCTATGCTGGTACAGTCGGGGGCACAGATACGCAGTATTTT. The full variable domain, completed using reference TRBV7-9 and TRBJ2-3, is DTGVSQNPRHKITKRGQNVTFRCDPISEHNRLYWYRQTLGQGPEFLTYFQNEAQLEKSRLLSDRFSAERPKGSFSTLEIQRTEQGDSAMYLCASSYAGTVGGTDTQYFGPGTRLTVL.

The CDR3 sequence: CASSLGGQGNSPLHF. DNA for the CDR3: TGTGCCAGCAGCTTAGGGGGACAGGGTAATTCACCCCTCCACTTT. The genes are TRBV7-2 and TRBJ1-6; 9 bases match TRBD1. The germline CDR1 and CDR2 sequences are SGHTA and FQGNSA. This CDR3 spans 15 amino acids. V was clipped by 1 base and J by 6 bases; unmatched bases: 1.

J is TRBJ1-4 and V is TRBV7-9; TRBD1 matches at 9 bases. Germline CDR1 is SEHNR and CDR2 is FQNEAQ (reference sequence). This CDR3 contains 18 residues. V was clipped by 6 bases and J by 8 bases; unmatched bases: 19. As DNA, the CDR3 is TGTGCCAGCAGATCGCGAGGGACAGGGAGCAGATTTAGCGAAAAACTGTTTTTT. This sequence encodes CASRSRGTGSRFSEKLFF. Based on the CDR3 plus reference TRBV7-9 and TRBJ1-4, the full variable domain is DTGVSQNPRHKITKRGQNVTFRCDPISEHNRLYWYRQTLGQGPEFLTYFQNEAQLEKSRLLSDRFSAERPKGSFSTLEIQRTEQGDSAMYLCASRSRGTGSRFSEKLFFGSGTQLSVL.

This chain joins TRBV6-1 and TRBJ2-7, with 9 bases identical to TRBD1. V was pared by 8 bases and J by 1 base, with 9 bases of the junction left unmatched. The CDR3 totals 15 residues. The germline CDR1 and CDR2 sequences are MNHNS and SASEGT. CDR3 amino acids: CASVTGGQGSYEQYF. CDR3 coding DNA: TGTGCCAGCGTCACCGGGGGACAGGGATCCTACGAGCAGTACTTC.

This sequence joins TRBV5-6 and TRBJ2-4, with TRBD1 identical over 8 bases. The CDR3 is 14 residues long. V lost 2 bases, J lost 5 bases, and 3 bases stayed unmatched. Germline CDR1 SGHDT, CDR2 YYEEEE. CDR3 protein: CASSFGQGENIQYF. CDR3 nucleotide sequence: TGTGCCAGCAGCTTCGGACAGGGAGAAAACATTCAGTACTTC. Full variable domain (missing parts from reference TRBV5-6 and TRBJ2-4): DAGVTQSPTHLIKTRGQQVTLRCSPKSGHDTVSWYQQALGQGPQFIFQYYEEEERQRGNFPDRFSGHQFPNYSSELNVNALLLGDSALYLCASSFGQGENIQYFGAGTRLSVL.